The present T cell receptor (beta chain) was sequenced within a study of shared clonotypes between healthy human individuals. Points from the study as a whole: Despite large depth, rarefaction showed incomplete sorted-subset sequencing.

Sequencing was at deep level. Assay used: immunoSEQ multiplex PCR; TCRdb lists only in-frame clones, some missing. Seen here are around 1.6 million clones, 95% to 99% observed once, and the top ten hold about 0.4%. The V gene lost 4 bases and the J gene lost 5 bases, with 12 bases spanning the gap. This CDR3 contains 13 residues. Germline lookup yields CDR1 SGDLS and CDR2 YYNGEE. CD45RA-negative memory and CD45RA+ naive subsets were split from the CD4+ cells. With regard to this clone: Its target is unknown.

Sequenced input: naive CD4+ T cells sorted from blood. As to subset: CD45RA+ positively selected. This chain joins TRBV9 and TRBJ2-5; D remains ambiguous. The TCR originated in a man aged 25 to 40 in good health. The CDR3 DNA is TGTGCCAGCAGCCCGAGTCAGTTTGAGACCCAGTACTTC. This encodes CASSPSQFETQYF.